This T cell receptor beta chain is from a study of blood T cell repertoires in COVID-19. Overall study: Both acute and convalescent COVID-19 samples were obtained from the United States, Italy and Spain. In each case, the material was cDNA or gDNA derived from T cells, B-cell-depleted T cells, or PBMCs.

Per the study methods: Cell counts per sample came from amplifying reference gene primers. Sequencing used immunoSEQ multiplex PCR; TCRdb keeps in-frame clones, though not all of them. V and J calls and clone size are copied from that table; D and trimming were computed from the DNA. The sample holds about 69,000 clones, 75% to 90% seen once. Germline CDR1 and CDR2: MNHEY and SVGAGI. V gave up 0 bases and J gave up 7 bases, with 7 bases separating them. The CDR3 is made up of 13 amino acids. The TCR comes from a young man with acute or convalescent COVID-19. The J gene is TRBJ2-1, the V gene TRBV6-5; no clear D. The sequenced material came from peripheral blood. The CDR3 sequence: CASSYSPRNEQFF. DNA for the CDR3: TGTGCCAGCAGTTACTCGCCCCGGAATGAGCAGTTCTTC.